What follows describes a single T cell receptor beta chain. CDR3 size: 15 residues. The germline V gene encodes CDR1 GTSNPN and CDR2 SVGIG (reference sequence). V shed 0 bases and J shed 4 bases, with 12 bases lying between them. This record belongs to a study of control samples from healthy donors and cancer patients. Profiling relied on immunoSEQ multiplex PCR, and the TCRdb table lists in-frame clones only, not all of them. The sample carries roughly 100,000 clones, about four fifths recorded once. This clonotype originated in a woman aged 45-65 years in good health. The genes are TRBV30 and TRBJ1-4; D possibly corresponds to TRBD1 (5 bases). The sequenced material came from blood. The CDR3 DNA reads TGTGCCTGGAGTGTTAAGGGACTCTATAATGAAAAACTGTTTTTT. Amino acid sequence: CAWSVKGLYNEKLFF. Filled out from reference TRBV30 and TRBJ1-4, the complete variable domain reads SQTIHQWPATLVQPVGSPLSLECTVEGTSNPNLYWYRQAAGRGLQLLFYSVGIGQISSEVPQNLSASRPQDRQFILSSKKLLLSDSGFYLCAWSVKGLYNEKLFFGSGTQLSVL.